This is a list of T cell receptor beta chains from one sample in a study of CD8 T cells in ankylosing spondylitis. TCRdb used MiXCR to reprocess the 5' RACE reads, holding one entry per CDR3 protein. The table has about 400,000 distinct CDR3 sequences, roughly 22% seen once; the top ten hold under 15%. Sequenced material: blood, either unsorted or a sorted T cell fraction (not recorded which). The receptors derive from a male donor with ankylosing spondylitis or in good health (not recorded which). Both conserved end residues are part of each CDR3. The order of the fields is V gene, J gene, D gene, clone size, CDR3 DNA, CDR3 protein. D genes are given only for firm matches. Clone size is stated in some rows and not others, as once, few, many or a class when expanded.

>TRBV12-3/TRBV12-4|TRBJ2-3|NA|once
TGTGCCAGCAGGTCCCAGGGTTGGGGCACAGATACGCAGTATTTT
CASRSQGWGTDTQYF
>TRBV12-3/TRBV12-4|TRBJ2-4|TRBD1|NA
TGTGCCAGCAGTTTCAGGGGGCAGGAAAACATTCAGTACTTC
CASSFRGQENIQYF
>TRBV9|TRBJ2-1|NA|few
TGTGCCAGCACCCAAGGGGGGGGGCCCTACAATGAGCAGTTCTTC
CASTQGGGPYNEQFF
>TRBV18|TRBJ2-5|NA|NA
TGTGCCAGCTCAAGTGAAGGCCAAGAGACCCAGTACTTC
CASSSEGQETQYF
>TRBV12-3/TRBV12-4|TRBJ1-2|TRBD1|NA
TGTGCCAGCAGTACCACTGACAGGGAAAGTGGCTACACCTTC
CASSTTDRESGYTF
>TRBV14|TRBJ2-7|TRBD1|NA
TGTGCCAGCAGCCCCGGGACAGGGAGGGGCTCCTACGAGCAGTACTTC
CASSPGTGRGSYEQYF
>TRBV4-1|TRBJ1-3|NA|few
TGCGCCAGCAGCCAAGGTGGAAACACCATATATTTT
CASSQGGNTIYF
>TRBV20-1|TRBJ2-1|TRBD2|NA
TGCAGTGCTAGAGACGTAGCGGGGGGGTACAATGAGCAGTTCTTC
CSARDVAGGYNEQFF
>TRBV6-4|TRBJ1-1|NA|NA
TGTGCCAGCAGTGAAGGGGGAGGAACTGAAGCTTTCTTT
CASSEGGGTEAFF
>TRBV7-9|TRBJ2-3|NA|NA
TGTGCCAGCAGCTCTACGGCGCTATTGAACACAGATACGCAGTATTTT
CASSSTALLNTDTQYF
>TRBV10-3|TRBJ2-2|NA|NA
TGTGCCATCAGTGAGGGGGGTGGACGGATCCCCACCGGGGAGCTGTTTTTT
CAISEGGGRIPTGELFF
>TRBV7-8|TRBJ2-3|TRBD1|NA
TGTGCCAGCAGCTTAGGTGGGACAGACCTAGATACGCAGTATTTT
CASSLGGTDLDTQYF
>TRBV24-1|TRBJ2-1|NA|many
TGTGCCACCGGACAGTACAATGAGCAGTTCTTC
CATGQYNEQFF
>TRBV27|TRBJ1-6|NA|NA
TGTGCCAGCACCCCTGACGGGTCTGGCTCTTCACCCCTCCACTTT
CASTPDGSGSSPLHF
>TRBV2|TRBJ2-3|NA|NA
TGTGCCAGCAGCGAAGTTAAGGCTACGCAGTATTTT
CASSEVKATQYF
>TRBV6-5|TRBJ1-6|NA|few
TGTGCCAGCAGTTACTCGCCGGGGGAGTCACCCCTCCACTTT
CASSYSPGESPLHF
>TRBV20-1|TRBJ2-1|NA|few
TGCAGTGCTAACGCCGGAGGGGTTTCCTACAATGAGCAGTTCTTC
CSANAGGVSYNEQFF
>TRBV7-6|TRBJ2-3|TRBD2|few
TGTGCCAGCAGCACCCTAGCGGGCGAAATAGATACGCAGTATTTT
CASSTLAGEIDTQYF
>TRBV7-9|TRBJ2-1|NA|NA
TGTGCCAGCAGCTTGACCCCCGCTGAGCAGTTCTTC
CASSLTPAEQFF
>TRBV7-9|TRBJ2-3|NA|few
TGTGCCAGCAGCCAGTCCCCCTCTTTAACAGATACGCAGTATTTT
CASSQSPSLTDTQYF
>TRBV9|TRBJ2-1|NA|NA
TGTGCCAGCAGCGCTAGGGGAGGCGGGCGACTCACCTACAATGAGCAGTTCTTC
CASSARGGGRLTYNEQFF
>TRBV25-1|TRBJ2-3|NA|NA
TGTGCCAGCCCCACCCCGGGACGGTGCACAGATACGCAGTATTTT
CASPTPGRCTDTQYF
>TRBV20-1|TRBJ2-3|NA|once
TGCAGTGCCCCTGAGGGAACAGGGCTTAGCACAGATACGCAGTATTTT
CSAPEGTGLSTDTQYF
>TRBV10-2|TRBJ2-7|TRBD1|few
TGCGCCAGCAGTGAGGTGAGGGACAGGGGATTCCACGAGCAGTACTTC
CASSEVRDRGFHEQYF
>TRBV6-5|TRBJ2-3|NA|NA
TGTGCCAGCAGTGACTCGGCTAGCACAGATACGCAGTATTTT
CASSDSASTDTQYF
>TRBV12-3/TRBV12-4|TRBJ2-1|TRBD2|many
TGCGCCAGCAGCCTGACTAGCGGGGGGGCCAATGAGCAGTTCTTC
CASSLTSGGANEQFF
>TRBV27|TRBJ2-7|NA|few
TGTGCCAGCAGTCCCCGGGTAGGGGGAGCCTACGAGCAGTACTTC
CASSPRVGGAYEQYF
>TRBV4-2|TRBJ2-1|TRBD2|NA
TGTGCCAGCAGCCAAACTACTAGCGAGAGCTCCTACAATGAGCAGTTCTTC
CASSQTTSESSYNEQFF
>TRBV12-3/TRBV12-4|TRBJ2-1|NA|few
TGTGCCAGCAGAAGCGGCGGCGATGAGCAGTTCTTC
CASRSGGDEQFF
>TRBV12-3/TRBV12-4|TRBJ2-3|TRBD2|many
TGTGCCAGCAGTCCTAGCGGGGTGGTACCAGATACGCAGTATTTT
CASSPSGVVPDTQYF
>TRBV2|TRBJ2-2|NA|few
TGTGCCAGCAGCCAACACAGCGGAGGGTTCACCGGGGAGCTGTTTTTT
CASSQHSGGFTGELFF
>TRBV28|TRBJ2-3|NA|many
TGTGCCAGCAGTTTTACGGGTGTGACAGATACGCAGTATTTT
CASSFTGVTDTQYF
>TRBV12-3/TRBV12-4|TRBJ2-1|TRBD1|NA
TGTGCCAGCAGCCCGCCGGGACAGGGCCGGTTCTTC
CASSPPGQGRFF